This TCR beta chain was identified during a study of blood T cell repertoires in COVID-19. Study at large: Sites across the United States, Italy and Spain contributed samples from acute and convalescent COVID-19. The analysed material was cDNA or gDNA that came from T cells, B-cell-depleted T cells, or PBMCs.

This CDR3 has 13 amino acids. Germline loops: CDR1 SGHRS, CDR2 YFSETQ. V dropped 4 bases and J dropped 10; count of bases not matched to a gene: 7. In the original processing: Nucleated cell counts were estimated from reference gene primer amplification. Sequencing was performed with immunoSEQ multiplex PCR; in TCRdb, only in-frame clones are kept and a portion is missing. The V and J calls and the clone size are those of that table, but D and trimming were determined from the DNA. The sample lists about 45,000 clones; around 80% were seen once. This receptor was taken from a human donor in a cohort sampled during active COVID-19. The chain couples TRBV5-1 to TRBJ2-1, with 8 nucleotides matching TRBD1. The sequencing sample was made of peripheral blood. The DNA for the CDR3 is TGCGCCAGCAGCCTGGGGACAGGACGGGAGCAGTTCTTC. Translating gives CASSLGTGREQFF.